This TCR beta chain was sequenced in a study of T cell responses to AZD1222 COVID-19 vaccine (dated by TCRdb to about 2021). Background for the entire study: AZD1222 recipients given second doses at about 4 weeks or at about 12 weeks were pooled, since spike-specific TCR depth and breadth were not found to differ between the two schedules. TCR sequencing was performed for 230 to 250 trial participants, of whom about 210 were given two doses of AZD1222 and 26 were given two doses of MenACWY control vaccine. Trial participants were enrolled by age into 18-55, 56-69 and 70-plus year subgroups, with roughly 150, 30 and 60 TCR-sequenced participants respectively. The study at large found these results: The 56-69-year group was small, and its depth increase did not reach significance, likely because of low power. Participants were mostly white British and included more females than males, and it was suggested by the authors that clonal diversity may have been underestimated. Reportedly, close to half of the unique spike-specific TCRs recognized epitopes lying outside the regions that are mutated in the B.1.351 and B.1.1.7 variants. No day 14 peak-response samples were available, so repertoires were characterized only after the peak T cell response. After two AZD1222 doses, both the breadth and the depth of spike-specific TCRs were significantly higher than at day 0 and than in MenACWY recipients. The whole spike protein was spanned by vaccine-associated CD4 TCRs, and dominant responses were seen in regions 160-218 and 743-854. Conclusions about previously exposed vaccinees are limited because only six or seven AZD1222 recipients were SARS-CoV-2 seropositive at baseline.

The CDR3 regions of human TCRbeta chains were analyzed by immunosequencing. Turning to the authors' computational methods: Repertoire TCRs were matched against a reference library of SARS-CoV-2-specific TCRs generated with the MIRA antigen-specificity platform. Breadth meant the fraction of unique TCRs that were SARS-CoV-2-associated, whereas depth meant the fraction of total T cells that were SARS-CoV-2-associated. Each spike-specific TCR was assigned to its reactive spike region and to a CD4 or CD8 class using the MIRA data. Log10-transformed breadth and depth values were compared by one-way ANOVA with Sidak's multiple comparisons tests. TCRdb retrieved this table from immuneACCESS and kept in-frame rearrangements only. Not all clones are present; in checked studies, unresolved V genes account for under half, and no reason is known for the remainder. From that table come the V and J calls and clone size; the DNA was used to work out D and trimming. The sample table records approximately 90,000 clones; roughly 91% of these occur just once. About 3.7% of the sample is taken by the ten largest.

The sample's time point, from its label and the paper: baseline before first vaccination. Vaccinee samples were obtained from the UK trials COV001 and COV002, which included a single-blind randomized controlled phase 2/3 trial of AZD1222 (ChAdOx1 nCoV-19) in healthy adults. For TCRbeta chain sequencing, PBMC samples from trial participants were taken at day 0 and at day 28 after the second dose. A remark on this clone: Its antigen specificity is not known. Per-nucleotide qualities are absent, and no much larger clonotype sits a single base away.

The CDR3 starts with the cysteine, ends with the phenylalanine, and has 14 residues. The retained sequence is limited to the CDR3, 42 bases, with the frame set at the first base. From V the trimming removes 2 bases and from J it removes 2 bases, while the gene matches leave 4 bases of the junction unaccounted for. CDR1 SGHRS and CDR2 YFSETQ were looked up in the germline V gene. The chain joins TRBV5-1 to TRBJ2-7; the junction holds 7 bases that match TRBD2. This TCR came from an adult in good health. The sequencing here drew on peripheral blood, taken on day 0 of AZD1222 vaccination. The CDR3 corresponds to CASSFSGRAYEQYF. Read as DNA, the sequence is TGCGCCAGCAGCTTCTCGGGGAGGGCCTACGAGCAGTACTTC.